The rows below give T cell receptor beta chains drawn from one sample of a study of CD8 T cells in Susac syndrome. MiXCR was run by TCRdb on the immunoSEQ multiplex PCR reads, yielding one entry per CDR3 protein. The table lists around 150,000 distinct CDR3 sequences, around 93% of them singletons. Sequencing used CD8+ T cells from PBMCs. These receptors all come from a human donor with Susac syndrome. Both conserved end residues are part of each CDR3. Each record gives: clone size, J gene, D gene, V gene, CDR3 length, CDR3 protein, CDR3 DNA. A D gene is named only where the DNA matches it firmly. The listing skips clone size in some rows; elsewhere it reads once, few, many or a size class.

size: .
J: TRBJ2-7
D: .
V: TRBV29-1
length: 13
CDR3: CSVESRNPYEQYF
DNA: TGCAGCGTTGAATCCCGAAACCCATACGAGCAGTACTTC

size: .
J: TRBJ2-3
D: TRBD2
V: TRBV4-1
length: 16
CDR3: CASSHPGGGGTDTQYF
DNA: TGCGCCAGCAGCCACCCCGGGGGGGGTGGAACAGATACGCAGTATTTT

size: .
J: TRBJ2-3
D: .
V: TRBV13
length: 17
CDR3: CASSPQVAETTPDTQYF
DNA: TGTGCCAGCAGCCCACAAGTAGCGGAAACGACCCCAGATACGCAGTATTTT

size: .
J: TRBJ2-2
D: .
V: TRBV6-8
length: 16
CDR3: CASSTGYSVNTGELFF
DNA: TGTGCCAGCTCAACGGGCTACTCAGTTAACACCGGGGAGCTGTTTTTT

size: .
J: TRBJ1-2
D: .
V: TRBV12-3/TRBV12-4
length: 16
CDR3: CASLQQVSGLDYGYTF
DNA: TGTGCCAGCCTGCAACAGGTCTCCGGGCTAGACTATGGCTACACCTTC

size: .
J: TRBJ2-6
D: .
V: TRBV20-1
length: 14
CDR3: CSAAVLSGANVLTF
DNA: TGCAGTGCTGCAGTCCTCTCTGGGGCCAACGTCCTGACTTTC

size: .
J: TRBJ2-2
D: .
V: TRBV29-1
length: 11
CDR3: CSVEATGELFF
DNA: TGCAGCGTTGAAGCCACCGGGGAGCTGTTTTTT

size: .
J: TRBJ1-1
D: .
V: TRBV12-5
length: 12
CDR3: CASALNNPEAFF
DNA: TGTGCTAGTGCCCTGAATAATCCTGAAGCTTTCTTT

size: .
J: TRBJ1-5
D: .
V: TRBV28
length: 14
CDR3: CASSFFGDDQPQHF
DNA: TGTGCCAGCAGTTTCTTCGGGGACGATCAGCCCCAGCATTTT

size: .
J: TRBJ1-5
D: TRBD1
V: TRBV27
length: 14
CDR3: CASSSGTGIGPQHF
DNA: TGTGCCAGCAGTTCCGGGACAGGGATCGGGCCCCAGCATTTT

size: .
J: TRBJ2-7
D: .
V: TRBV13
length: 14
CDR3: CASSSQKSSYEQYF
DNA: TGTGCCAGCAGCTCACAGAAGAGCTCCTACGAGCAGTACTTC

size: .
J: TRBJ1-1
D: .
V: TRBV4-1
length: 13
CDR3: CASSQISTEQAFF
DNA: TGCGCCAGCAGCCAAATTTCGACAGAGCAAGCTTTCTTT

size: .
J: TRBJ2-2
D: TRBD2
V: TRBV19
length: 12
CDR3: CASSASGRELFF
DNA: TGTGCCAGTTCAGCCAGCGGGAGGGAGCTGTTTTTT

size: .
J: TRBJ2-7
D: .
V: TRBV20-1
length: 14
CDR3: CSARSLTATYEQYF
DNA: TGCAGTGCTAGATCACTGACAGCAACCTACGAGCAGTACTTC

size: .
J: TRBJ1-1
D: .
V: TRBV20-1
length: 15
CDR3: CSAPQDSSLNTEAFF
DNA: TGCAGTGCCCCACAGGACAGTTCATTGAACACTGAAGCTTTCTTT

size: .
J: TRBJ1-5
D: TRBD1
V: TRBV7-8
length: 15
CDR3: CASSLNRGSNQPQHF
DNA: TGTGCCAGCAGCCTAAACAGGGGTAGCAATCAGCCCCAGCATTTT

size: .
J: TRBJ2-3
D: .
V: TRBV3-1
length: 12
CDR3: CASQRGTDTQYF
DNA: TGTGCCAGCCAAAGGGGGACAGATACGCAGTATTTT

size: .
J: TRBJ1-5
D: TRBD1
V: TRBV15
length: 16
CDR3: CATSRDRGLSNQPQHF
DNA: TGTGCCACCAGCAGAGACAGGGGGCTTAGCAATCAGCCCCAGCATTTT

size: .
J: TRBJ2-1
D: .
V: TRBV5-1
length: 13
CDR3: CASSPPPYGEQFF
DNA: TGCGCCAGCAGCCCTCCCCCCTATGGTGAGCAGTTCTTC

size: .
J: TRBJ2-5
D: .
V: TRBV4-2
length: 14
CDR3: CASSQAGAGETQYF
DNA: TGTGCCAGCAGCCAAGCCGGGGCTGGGGAGACCCAGTACTTC

size: .
J: TRBJ2-7
D: .
V: TRBV7-2
length: 12
CDR3: CAIPGHSYEQYF
DNA: TGTGCCATACCGGGACATTCCTACGAGCAGTACTTC

size: .
J: TRBJ2-1
D: TRBD2
V: TRBV5-5
length: 13
CDR3: CASSLGGSYEQFF
DNA: TGTGCCAGCAGCTTGGGCGGGAGCTATGAGCAGTTCTTC

size: .
J: TRBJ2-3
D: .
V: TRBV18
length: 16
CDR3: CASSPLGSGGTDTQYF
DNA: TGTGCCAGCTCACCACTTGGCTCAGGAGGCACAGATACGCAGTATTTT

size: .
J: TRBJ2-3
D: .
V: TRBV3-1
length: 14
CDR3: CASSQDKGRPTQYF
DNA: TGTGCCAGCAGCCAAGATAAAGGGAGGCCTACGCAGTATTTT

size: .
J: TRBJ2-1
D: TRBD2
V: TRBV12-3/TRBV12-4
length: 14
CDR3: CASSFGGSNNEQFF
DNA: TGTGCCAGCTCTTTCGGCGGGAGTAACAATGAGCAGTTCTTC

size: .
J: TRBJ2-1
D: .
V: TRBV7-9
length: 16
CDR3: CASSLAASNPYNEQFF
DNA: TGTGCCAGCAGCTTAGCGGCCAGCAACCCCTACAATGAGCAGTTCTTC

size: .
J: TRBJ2-5
D: .
V: TRBV7-7
length: 15
CDR3: CASSPRVHPQETQYF
DNA: TGTGCTAGCAGCCCCAGGGTCCACCCCCAAGAGACCCAGTACTTC

size: .
J: TRBJ2-5
D: TRBD1
V: TRBV7-3
length: 16
CDR3: CASSLWPGGLGETQYF
DNA: TGTGCCAGCAGCTTATGGCCAGGGGGCCTCGGGGAGACCCAGTACTTC

size: .
J: TRBJ2-3
D: TRBD2
V: TRBV20-1
length: 15
CDR3: CSAPTGLAITDTQYF
DNA: TGCAGTGCTCCCACGGGACTAGCAATCACAGATACGCAGTATTTT

size: once
J: TRBJ2-7
D: TRBD2
V: TRBV5-1
length: 16
CDR3: CASSFGTSGREYEQYF
DNA: TGCGCCAGCAGCTTCGGGACTAGCGGGAGAGAGTACGAGCAGTACTTC

size: .
J: TRBJ1-2
D: .
V: TRBV6-2/TRBV6-3
length: 15
CDR3: CASSYHPHGDYGYTF
DNA: TGTGCCAGCAGTTACCACCCCCATGGGGACTATGGCTACACCTTC

size: .
J: TRBJ2-4
D: .
V: TRBV12-3/TRBV12-4
length: 14
CDR3: CASSLGLALNIQYF
DNA: TGTGCCAGCAGTTTAGGCCTAGCGCTAAACATTCAGTACTTC

size: .
J: TRBJ1-1
D: .
V: TRBV4-1
length: 16
CDR3: CASSQESGNMNTEAFF
DNA: TGCGCCAGCAGCCAAGAATCGGGCAACATGAACACTGAAGCTTTCTTT

size: .
J: TRBJ1-1
D: .
V: TRBV28
length: 14
CDR3: CASSYTGLNTEAFF
DNA: TGTGCCAGCAGTTACACAGGACTGAACACTGAAGCTTTCTTT

size: once
J: TRBJ2-1
D: .
V: TRBV27
length: 13
CDR3: CASSRDTYNEQFF
DNA: TGTGCCAGCAGCCGGGACACCTACAATGAGCAGTTCTTC

size: .
J: TRBJ2-7
D: .
V: TRBV5-1
length: 13
CDR3: CASSSGTFHEQYF
DNA: TGCGCCAGCAGCTCCGGGACATTCCACGAGCAGTACTTC

size: .
J: TRBJ2-2
D: TRBD1
V: TRBV12-5
length: 14
CDR3: CASALTGLAGELFF
DNA: TGTGCTAGTGCTCTGACAGGGCTTGCCGGGGAGCTGTTTTTT

size: .
J: TRBJ2-1
D: .
V: TRBV27
length: 13
CDR3: CASTDPKSNEQFF
DNA: TGTGCCAGCACGGACCCTAAATCGAATGAGCAGTTCTTC

size: .
J: TRBJ2-1
D: TRBD1
V: TRBV19
length: 17
CDR3: CASRGSPRQGQYNEQFF
DNA: TGTGCCAGTAGGGGATCCCCTCGACAGGGCCAATACAATGAGCAGTTCTTC

size: .
J: TRBJ1-1
D: .
V: TRBV15
length: 14
CDR3: CATSASTLGTEAFF
DNA: TGTGCCACCAGCGCATCGACTTTGGGCACTGAAGCTTTCTTT